Each of the 26 T cell receptor beta chains below was sequenced from the same sample in a study of Ad26.COV2.S vaccination and SARS-CoV-2 variants. This sample's treatment: approximately 18 received Ad26.COV2.S at low or high dose, single or two shots; about 5 received placebo; per-sample allocation not given. The study sampled participants on day 63 after the first vaccine or placebo injection. The protocol was immunoSEQ multiplex PCR, while the TCRdb copy is restricted to in-frame clones and leaves out a portion. This sample carries some 420,000 clones, more than 75% of them seen once, and the ten largest clones take less than 4.5%. The source material was peripheral blood, sampled in a trial of Ad26.COV2.S vaccine versus placebo. All receptors derive from a person aged 18-65 years who received the Ad26.COV2.S COVID-19 vaccine or a placebo.

The gene calls are TRBV28 and TRBJ1-2, with 7 positions matching TRBD1. Germline lookup yields CDR1 MDHEN and CDR2 SYDVKM. V shed 3 bases, J shed 6 bases, and the junction held 7 bases outside the gene matches. The CDR3 covers 14 residues. CDR3 DNA sequence: TGTGCCAGCAGTTTTTACAGGGGCTTTGATGGCTACACCTTC. Its translation: CASSFYRGFDGYTF.

This chain connects TRBV19 to TRBJ2-2; TRBD2 matches 11 bases. Germline V gene data show CDR1 as LNHDA and CDR2 as SQIVND (reference sequence). Unmatched junction bases numbered 7, after V lost 7 bases and J lost 3 bases. The CDR3 extends over 16 amino acids. The CDR3 sequence: CASTPLTSGDTGELFF. In DNA, the CDR3 is TGTGCCAGTACCCCCCTGACTAGCGGGGACACCGGGGAGCTGTTTTTT.

The CDR3 sequence: CASKTYNYEQYF. For the CDR3, the DNA is TGTGCCAGCAAAACCTATAACTACGAGCAGTACTTC. The rearrangement joins TRBV6-6 to TRBJ2-7; D call uncertain. The CDR3 consists of 12 residues. The V end lost 7 bases, the J end lost 3 bases, and 10 bases lay between the germline ends. Looked up from germline, CDR1 is MNHNY and CDR2 is SVGAGI (reference sequence).

The chain couples TRBV7-2 to TRBJ2-7; no clear D gene. Deletions cut 3 bases from V and 0 bases from J, with 6 bases between. Germline assignment: CDR1 SGHTA and CDR2 FQGNSA. The CDR3 length is 13 residues. Here the CDR3 reads CASSFADSYEQYF. The CDR3 DNA sequence: TGTGCCAGCAGCTTCGCTGACTCCTACGAGCAGTACTTC. The whole variable domain, filled in from reference TRBV7-2 and TRBJ2-7, reads GAGVSQSPSNKVTEKGKDVELRCDPISGHTALYWYRQSLGQGLEFLIYFQGNSAPDKSGLPSDRFSAERTGGSVSTLTIQRTQQEDSAVYLCASSFADSYEQYFGPGTRLTVT.

The J gene is TRBJ2-7, the V gene TRBV6-2 or TRBV6-3; D call uncertain. With 4 bases removed from V and 3 bases from J, the gap between germline ends came to 10 bases. This CDR3 has 13 amino acids. The germline V gene encodes CDR1 MNHEY and CDR2 SVGEGT. CDR3 residues: CASSSLGYYEQYF. The CDR3 region has the DNA TGTGCCAGCAGTTCGTTAGGCTACTACGAGCAGTACTTC.

This clone was recorded only once. The chain carries TRBV6-6 and TRBJ2-1; D not resolved. Trimming took 7 bases from V and 2 from J, leaving 6 bases between them. The CDR3 length is 12 residues. CDR1 MNHNY and CDR2 SVGAGI come from the germline V gene (reference sequence). CDR3 sequence: CASKTTYNEQFF. CDR3 in DNA: TGTGCCAGCAAAACTACCTACAATGAGCAGTTCTTC.

The rearrangement links TRBV28 to TRBJ1-1, with 9 bases aligning to TRBD1. This CDR3 has 14 amino acids. V was pared by 2 bases and J by 4 bases, with 2 bases of the junction left unmatched. From germline, CDR1 is MDHEN and CDR2 SYDVKM. Here the CDR3 DNA reads TGTGCCAGCAGTTTAGGGACAGGGTTCACTGAAGCTTTCTTT. This gives the protein CASSLGTGFTEAFF. Looking up the rest from reference TRBV28 and TRBJ1-1 gives the full variable domain: DVKVTQSSRYLVKRTGEKVFLECVQDMDHENMFWYRQDPGLGLRLIYFSYDVKMKEKGDIPEGYSVSREKKERFSLILESASTNQTSMYLCASSLGTGFTEAFFGQGTRLTVV.

This clone was detected a few times. The V call is TRBV6-5, the J call TRBJ1-2, with no clear D. This CDR3 contains 16 residues. V lost 0 bases to trimming and J lost 4 bases, with 15 bases between them. The germline V gene has CDR1 MNHEY and CDR2 SVGAGI. The CDR3 here is CASSYSSGFRRYGYTF. Written as DNA, the CDR3 is TGTGCCAGCAGTTACTCGTCCGGATTCAGGCGCTATGGCTACACCTTC.

This sequence joins TRBV28 and TRBJ1-4; possibly TRBD1 for D (6 bases). The CDR3 length is 17 residues. Germline V gene data show CDR1 as MDHEN and CDR2 as SYDVKM. Trimming cost V 8 bases and J 5 bases, with 24 bases left between them. The CDR3 reads CASAGWGRVLVNEKLFF. The CDR3 DNA follows: TGTGCCAGCGCTGGATGGGGGCGCGTGTTAGTGAATGAAAAACTGTTTTTT.

This clone has only a few counts. The rearrangement joins TRBV6-6 to TRBJ1-2, with a possible D match to TRBD1 (5 bases). Trimming pared 8 bases from V and 5 bases from J, leaving 12 bases between. This CDR3 is 12 amino acids long. Germline values: CDR1 MNHNY, CDR2 SVGAGI (reference sequence). CDR3 bases: TGTGCCAGCCAAGGGGCAGGGTATGGCTACACCTTC. This sequence encodes CASQGAGYGYTF.

The gene calls are TRBV7-9 and TRBJ1-1; D unclear. In germline, CDR1 is SEHNR, CDR2 FQNEAQ (reference sequence). The V gene lost 5 bases and the J gene lost 6 bases, with 13 bases spanning the gap. The CDR3 totals 13 residues. The CDR3 DNA reads as TGTGCCAGCAGCCCTGGCGGCATCCCTGAAGCTTTCTTT. Translation gives CASSPGGIPEAFF.

V and J are TRBV7-2 and TRBJ2-5; 8 nucleotides align to TRBD2. Germline assignment: CDR1 SGHTA and CDR2 FQGNSA. The CDR3 sequence is 16 residues long. The V and J ends lost 0 bases and 2 bases, in that order; junction bases with no gene match: 5. This chain's CDR3 is CASSLAIVAGQETQYF. The DNA of the CDR3 is TGTGCCAGCAGCTTAGCGATCGTAGCGGGGCAAGAGACCCAGTACTTC.

The chain combines TRBV11-2 with TRBJ1-1; D unclear. The CDR3 runs 11 residues. V was trimmed by 3 bases and J by 7 bases, leaving 6 bases between them. CDR1 and CDR2 from the germline V gene are SGHAT and FQNNGV. In DNA form, the CDR3 reads TGTGCCAGCAGCTTGGAACATGAAGCTTTCTTT. It specifies CASSLEHEAFF.

The chain uses TRBV3-1 (or the pseudogene TRBV3-2) and TRBJ1-1; D remains ambiguous. CDR1 is LGHDT, CDR2 YNNKEL, per germline (reference sequence). V dropped 1 base and J dropped 2 bases, with 11 bases sitting between them. This CDR3 has 15 amino acids. CDR3 in DNA: TGTGCCAGCAGCCAAGCCGCAGGCCAAAACACTGAAGCTTTCTTT. Amino acid sequence: CASSQAAGQNTEAFF.

This clone showed up just a few times. The genes are TRBV19 and TRBJ1-6, with D perhaps TRBD1 (6 bases). CDR1 and CDR2 (germline): LNHDA, SQIVND (reference sequence). The CDR3 loop spans 15 amino acids. V was shortened by 2 bases and J by 10 bases, with 15 bases between the two germline ends. CDR3 in amino acids: CASSINREPNSPLHF. The CDR3 DNA reads TGTGCCAGTAGTATAAACAGGGAACCCAACTCACCCCTCCACTTT.

The chain links TRBV4-1 to TRBJ1-3; 7 bases map to TRBD1. Germline V CDR1 and CDR2: MGHRA, YSYEKL. The length of the CDR3 is 15 residues. V trimming: 4 bases; J trimming: 5 bases; junction bases outside the gene matches: 8. This chain's CDR3 is CASSLPGGSRNTIYF. The DNA for the CDR3 is TGCGCCAGCAGCCTGCCAGGGGGTAGTCGAAACACCATATATTTT.

The chain carries TRBV4-1 and TRBJ2-3, with 7 bases lining up with TRBD2. Looked up from germline, CDR1 is MGHRA and CDR2 is YSYEKL. The CDR3 is 14 amino acids. V trimming: 3 bases; J trimming: 5 bases; junction bases outside the gene matches: 5. CDR3 amino acids: CASSQLAERDTQYF. CDR3 in DNA: TGCGCCAGCAGCCAGCTAGCGGAGAGAGATACGCAGTATTTT.

The genes are TRBV3-1 (or the pseudogene TRBV3-2) and TRBJ2-2; D may be TRBD2 (6 bases). V gave up 4 bases and J gave up 4 bases, with 13 bases separating them. The CDR3 consists of 15 residues. Germline CDR1 is LGHDT and CDR2 is YNNKEL (reference sequence). In DNA form, the CDR3 reads TGTGCCAGCAGCCTAGGGGAAGCGGGCACCGGGGAGCTGTTTTTT. Translated: CASSLGEAGTGELFF.

J is TRBJ1-1 and V is TRBV14; D unresolved. The CDR3 totals 12 residues. Germline CDR1 and CDR2: SGHDN and FVKESK. Trimming stripped 6 bases from V and 4 bases from J, with 9 bases between. CDR3 DNA: TGTGCCAGCAGTCTGGTAAGCACTGAAGCTTTCTTT. It encodes CASSLVSTEAFF.

The chain carries TRBV5-1 and TRBJ2-5; possible D gene TRBD1, 5 bases. This CDR3 is 15 amino acids long. Germline CDR1 reads SGHRS; CDR2 reads YFSETQ. Trimming cost V 3 bases and J 5 bases, with 17 bases left between them. CDR3: CASSSQPRGPETQYF. The CDR3 bases are TGCGCCAGCAGCTCCCAGCCTAGGGGCCCCGAGACCCAGTACTTC.

This sequence joins TRBV25-1 and TRBJ2-1, with 9 bases aligning to TRBD2. The CDR3 contains 15 residues. V shed 5 bases, J shed 5 bases, and the junction held 7 bases outside the gene matches. Germline loops: CDR1 MGHDK, CDR2 SYGVNS. In DNA, the CDR3 is TGTGCCAGCAGTCCCCTAGGGACTAGCAACAATGAGCAGTTCTTC. Translated, it gives CASSPLGTSNNEQFF.

The chain couples TRBV21-1 to TRBJ2-5; the DNA was not compared with TRBD1, the D call given in the table. TRBV21-1 is reported as a pseudogene. This CDR3 is 16 amino acids long. The CDR3 region has the DNA TGTGCCAGCAGCCCCACCACAGGTTTGGATTCGGAGACCCAGTACTTC. Its protein is CASSPTTGLDSETQYF.

The chain links TRBV19 to TRBJ2-2; D gene ambiguous. Germline loops: CDR1 LNHDA, CDR2 SQIVND (reference sequence). The CDR3 has 14 residues. Trimming pared 2 bases from V and 4 bases from J, leaving 8 bases between. The CDR3, as DNA: TGTGCCAGTAGTATACCCGGTGGCACCGGGGAGCTGTTTTTT. Its translation: CASSIPGGTGELFF.

This clone was recorded once. Germline is not matched at one junction end, which may reflect a read error. This chain connects TRBV5-1 to TRBJ2-3, with unresolved D. Germline CDR1 and CDR2: SGHRS and YFSETQ. The CDR3 is 11 residues long. The CDR3 loop reads CASRLVDTQYF. In nucleotides, the CDR3 is TGCGCCAGCAGGTTGGTGGATACGCAGTATTTT. Looking up the rest from reference TRBV5-1 and TRBJ2-3 gives the full variable domain: KAGVTQTPRYLIKTRGQQVTLSCSPISGHRSVSWYQQTPGQGLQFLFEYFSETQRNKGNFPGRFSGRQFSNSRSEMNVSTLELGDSALYLCASRLVDTQYFGPGTRLTVL.

The chain combines TRBV25-1 with TRBJ1-2; D unresolved. The CDR3 extends over 15 amino acids. The germline CDR1 and CDR2 sequences are MGHDK and SYGVNS. Trimming left V 3 bases short and J 0 bases short, with 11 bases between. The CDR3 nucleotides are TGTGCCAGCAGTGATTTGACATCTGCTAACTATGGCTACACCTTC. Its protein is CASSDLTSANYGYTF.

The chain recombines TRBV27 with TRBJ2-3, with D tentatively TRBD1 (6 bases). Trimming pared 4 bases from V and 7 bases from J, leaving 15 bases between. The CDR3 contains 14 residues. Germline assignment: CDR1 MNHEY and CDR2 SMNVEV (reference sequence). The CDR3 bases are TGTGCCAGCAGTTCCGGACAGTCGGTGAATACGCAGTATTTT. It encodes CASSSGQSVNTQYF.